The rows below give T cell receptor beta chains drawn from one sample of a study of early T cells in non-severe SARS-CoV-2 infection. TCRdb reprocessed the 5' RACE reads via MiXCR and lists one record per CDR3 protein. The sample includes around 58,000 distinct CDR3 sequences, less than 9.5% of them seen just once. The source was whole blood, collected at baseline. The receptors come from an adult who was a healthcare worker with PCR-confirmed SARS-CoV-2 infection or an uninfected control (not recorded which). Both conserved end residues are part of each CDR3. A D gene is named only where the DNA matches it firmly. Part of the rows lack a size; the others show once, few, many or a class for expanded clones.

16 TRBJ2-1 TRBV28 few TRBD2 CASSPLAGGGYNEQFF TGTGCCAGCAGTCCCCTAGCGGGGGGGGGATACAATGAGCAGTTCTTC
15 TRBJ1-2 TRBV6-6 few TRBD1 CASSYELSTGAGYTF TGTGCCAGCAGTTACGAACTGTCAACAGGGGCCGGCTACACCTTC
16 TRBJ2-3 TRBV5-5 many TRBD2 CASSLFTSGRADTQYF TGTGCCAGCAGCTTATTCACTAGCGGGAGGGCAGATACGCAGTATTTT
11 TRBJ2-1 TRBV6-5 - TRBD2 CASSGQRGKFF TGTGCCAGCAGTGGGCAGCGGGGGAAGTTCTTC
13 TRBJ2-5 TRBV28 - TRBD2 CASSLAGLETQYF TGTGCCAGCAGTCTAGCGGGACTAGAGACCCAGTACTTC
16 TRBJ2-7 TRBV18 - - CASSPRTAGSSYEQYF TGTGCCAGCTCACCACGTACGGCAGGAAGCTCCTACGAGCAGTACTTC
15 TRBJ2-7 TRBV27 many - CATKPRDASFYEQYF TGTGCCACCAAGCCCAGGGATGCAAGTTTCTACGAGCAGTACTTC
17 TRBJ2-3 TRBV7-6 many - CASSPLPDLALTDTQYF TGTGCCAGCAGCCCATTGCCGGATTTGGCGCTCACAGATACGCAGTATTTT
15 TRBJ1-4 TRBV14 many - CASSPTGTFNEKLFF TGTGCCAGCAGCCCTACCGGGACTTTTAATGAAAAACTGTTTTTT
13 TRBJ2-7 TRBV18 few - CASSPSLTYEQYF TGTGCCAGCTCACCTTCACTTACCTACGAGCAGTACTTC
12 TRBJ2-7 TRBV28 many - CASSGVNAWQYF TGTGCCAGCTCTGGCGTTAACGCGTGGCAGTACTTC
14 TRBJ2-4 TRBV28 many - CASSATGIGDIQYF TGTGCCAGCAGTGCTACAGGGATCGGGGACATTCAGTACTTC
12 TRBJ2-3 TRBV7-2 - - CASRARQDTQYF TGTGCCAGCCGAGCCCGCCAAGATACGCAGTATTTT
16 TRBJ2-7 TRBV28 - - CASSSLTSGTNYEQYF TGTGCCAGCAGTTCTTTGACCTCCGGGACCAATTACGAGCAGTACTTC
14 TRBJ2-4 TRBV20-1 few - CSANTGRGKNIQYF TGCAGTGCAAACACCGGTCGAGGCAAAAACATTCAGTACTTC
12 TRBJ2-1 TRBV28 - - CASGQTYNEQFF TGTGCCAGCGGGCAGACTTACAATGAGCAGTTCTTC
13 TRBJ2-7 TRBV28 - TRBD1 CASSWTGDGEQYF TGTGCCAGCAGTTGGACAGGGGATGGGGAGCAGTACTTC
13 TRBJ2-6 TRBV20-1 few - CGAGTPGANVLTF TGCGGCGCAGGGACTCCTGGGGCCAACGTCCTGACTTTC
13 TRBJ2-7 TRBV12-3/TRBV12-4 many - CASAQGWAYEQYF TGTGCCAGCGCCCAAGGATGGGCATACGAGCAGTACTTC
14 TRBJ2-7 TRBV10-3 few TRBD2 CAVNPGLTFYEQYF TGTGCCGTAAATCCGGGACTAACCTTCTACGAGCAGTACTTC
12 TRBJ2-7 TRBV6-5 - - CASSRTVGEQYF TGTGCCAGCAGCAGGACTGTGGGGGAGCAGTACTTC
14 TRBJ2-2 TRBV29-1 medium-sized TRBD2 CSGAGDLGTGELFF TGCAGCGGAGCGGGAGACTTAGGCACCGGGGAGCTGTTTTTT